One and the same sample provided the 3 T cell receptor beta chains below, sequenced in a study of cytomegalovirus exposure and HLA in healthy donors. The primer mix had 60 Vbeta and 13 Jbeta primers. The method was immunoSEQ multiplex PCR; TCRdb's version includes in-frame clones alone and lacks a portion of them. The data contain fewer than 150,000 clones, about 80% of them singletons. The specimen was PBMCs. Source of these receptors: a woman between 25 and 40 years old in good health and CMV-seropositive.

The chain uses TRBV5-1 and TRBJ2-7, with D unclear. In germline, CDR1 is SGHRS, CDR2 YFSETQ. The V end lost 0 bases, the J end lost 2 bases, and 9 bases lay between the germline ends. The CDR3 length is 14 residues. In nucleotides, the CDR3 is TGCGCCAGCAGCTTGGGCGAGAGCCCCTACGAGCAGTACTTC. Encoded protein: CASSLGESPYEQYF.

The rearrangement links TRBV9 to TRBJ2-3; 9 bases align to TRBD2. CDR1 and CDR2 from the germline V gene are SGDLS and YYNGEE. After removal of 3 bases from V and 6 bases from J, the junction contained 8 bases not matched to a gene. This CDR3 contains 15 residues. The CDR3 DNA sequence: TGTGCCAGCAGCGCCCAGCGGGGGGTAGTGGATACGCAGTATTTT. Encoded protein: CASSAQRGVVDTQYF.

V gene TRBV2 combines with J gene TRBJ2-1; D possibly corresponds to TRBD2 (6 bases). The CDR3 is 16 amino acids. V was shortened by 11 bases and J by 7 bases, with 27 bases between the two germline ends. The germline CDR1 and CDR2 sequences are SNHLY and FYNNEI. The CDR3 coding sequence is TGTGCCCGATCCGCTCAGGGCCAGGGAGGAGGGAATGAGCAGTTCTTC. Residues: CARSAQGQGGGNEQFF.